These 22 T cell receptor beta chains were sequenced from one sample in a study of PD-1 blockade in classical Hodgkin lymphoma. The repertoire was sequenced with immunoSEQ multiplex PCR; TCRdb's copy has only in-frame clones and lacks some. The table records 80,000 to 100,000 clones, more than 90% of them present only once. Every one of the patients relapsed after autologous stem cell transplantation (brentuximab vedotin exposure was variable). The specimen comprised peripheral blood mononuclear cells (PBMCs), sampled at baseline. The receptors originated from a human donor with classical Hodgkin lymphoma.

This rearrangement joins TRBV27 to TRBJ2-3; D ambiguous. Germline-derived CDR1 and CDR2 are MNHEY and SMNVEV (reference sequence). CDR3 size: 14 residues. V shed 3 bases and J shed 0 bases, with 7 bases lying between them. The chain's CDR3 is CASSLSFSTDTQYF. The CDR3 DNA reads TGTGCCAGCAGTTTGAGTTTCAGCACAGATACGCAGTATTTT.

The chain links TRBV4-1 to TRBJ2-7; D not certain. The CDR3 totals 14 residues. V lost 3 bases and J 4 bases, leaving 13 bases between the germline ends. The V gene's germline CDR1 is MGHRA and CDR2 YSYEKL. The CDR3 bases are TGCGCCAGCAGCCAGTTAGGGTCTCTATACGAGCAGTACTTC. Protein sequence: CASSQLGSLYEQYF.

The CDR3 sequence: CASSLVPPGLLSYEQYF. In DNA, the CDR3 is TGTGCCAGCAGTTTAGTGCCCCCGGGACTACTCTCCTACGAGCAGTACTTC. This chain joins TRBV27 and TRBJ2-7, with 7 bases lining up with TRBD2. The CDR3 extends over 17 amino acids. Germline CDR1 reads MNHEY; CDR2 reads SMNVEV (reference sequence). Trimming removed 2 bases from V and 0 bases from J; junction bases left unmatched: 10.

In DNA, the CDR3 is TGTGCCAGTAGTATTTGGGAGGGGGCTGGGGCCAACGTCCTGACTTTC. Protein sequence: CASSIWEGAGANVLTF. This chain links TRBV19 with TRBJ2-6, with TRBD2 as a possible D gene (7 bases). The germline V gene encodes CDR1 LNHDA and CDR2 SQIVND (reference sequence). Trimming took 3 bases from V and 2 from J, leaving 11 bases between them. The length of the CDR3 is 16 residues.

In DNA, the CDR3 is TGTGCCAGCAGCCGCGGGCTTGCGGGTGAAGCTTTCTTT. Translated: CASSRGLAGEAFF. The chain links TRBV7-2 to TRBJ1-1, with D hard to call. The CDR3 is made up of 13 amino acids. The V end was cut by 5 bases, the J end by 7 bases, with 14 bases between. CDR1 is SGHTA and CDR2 is FQGNSA in the germline V gene.

The CDR3 here is CASSRPGTDTQYF. DNA for the CDR3: TGTGCCAGCAGTCGACCGGGCACAGATACGCAGTATTTT. This chain connects TRBV25-1 to TRBJ2-3; D not resolved. This CDR3 is 13 amino acids long. Germline V gene lookup returns CDR1 MGHDK and CDR2 SYGVNS. V was clipped by 5 bases and J by 1 base, with 7 bases between them.

The V and J genes are TRBV6-1 and TRBJ1-1; D is unclear. CDR1 is MNHNS and CDR2 is SASEGT in the germline V gene. Trimming shortened V by 6 bases and J by 1 base, and 6 bases separated the two germline ends. The CDR3 is 12 amino acids. CDR3 amino acids: CASSVSNTEAFF. CDR3 DNA sequence: TGTGCCAGCAGCGTTTCGAACACTGAAGCTTTCTTT.

The J gene is TRBJ2-5, the V gene TRBV6-6; weak D call: TRBD1 (5 bases). This CDR3 has 13 residues. Germline lookup yields CDR1 MNHNY and CDR2 SVGAGI (reference sequence). V was cut by 2 bases and J by 5 bases, with 9 bases left in between. The CDR3 DNA reads as TGTGCCAGCAGTTACGGGCCAGGGGAGACCCAGTACTTC. The encoded protein is CASSYGPGETQYF.

This clone showed up just once. The genes are TRBV28 and TRBJ1-2; 8 bases are shared with TRBD1. This CDR3 is built from 16 residues. V trimming: 6 bases; J trimming: 4 bases; junction bases outside the gene matches: 13. The germline V gene has CDR1 MDHEN and CDR2 SYDVKM. The CDR3 bases are TGTGCCAGCAGGCCACAGGGGGTGGGTCGGCTCTATGGCTACACCTTC. This translates into CASRPQGVGRLYGYTF.

A single count supports this clone. V and J are TRBV6-1 and TRBJ2-7, with 8 bases fitting TRBD1. This CDR3 is built from 15 residues. Unmatched junction bases numbered 10, after V lost 7 bases and J lost 2 bases. Germline loops: CDR1 MNHNS, CDR2 SASEGT. CDR3 sequence reads: CASKFGQGGTYEQYF. The CDR3 DNA reads TGTGCCAGCAAATTCGGACAGGGCGGAACCTACGAGCAGTACTTC.

This chain joins TRBV7-9 and TRBJ1-5; D is unresolved. Trimming took off 6 bases at V and 0 bases at J, with 9 bases between the two ends. The CDR3 totals 14 residues. The germline V gene has CDR1 SEHNR and CDR2 FQNEAQ (reference sequence). The CDR3 spells CASSYGPSNQPQHF. In nucleotides, the CDR3 is TGTGCCAGCAGTTACGGGCCTAGCAATCAGCCCCAGCATTTT.

This chain uses TRBV19 with TRBJ2-1; 11 nucleotides align to TRBD2. The CDR3 runs 16 residues. Germline V lookup: CDR1 LNHDA, CDR2 SQIVND (reference sequence). V was pared by 3 bases and J by 2 bases, with 3 bases of the junction left unmatched. The CDR3 DNA sequence: TGTGCCAGTAGTATCTCTAGCGGGAGGCCCTACAATGAGCAGTTCTTC. Protein product: CASSISSGRPYNEQFF.

This chain links TRBV10-3 with TRBJ2-2; D is uncertain. CDR3 length: 12 residues. V lost 7 bases, J lost 7 bases, and 10 bases lay in between. The germline gives CDR1 ENHRY, CDR2 SYGVKD. The CDR3 DNA reads as TGTGCCATCACCCCTTCTTTCGGGGAGCTGTTTTTT. This codes for CAITPSFGELFF.

The CDR3 DNA reads TGCGCCAGCAGCTTGGGTCGCAGGGGAGTAGGAAACGATGAGCAGTACTTC. It is translated as CASSLGRRGVGNDEQYF. V gene TRBV5-1 combines with J gene TRBJ2-7; D might be TRBD1 (6 bases). Trimming cost V 0 bases and J 7 bases, with 23 bases left between them. Germline assignment: CDR1 SGHRS and CDR2 YFSETQ. The CDR3 covers 17 residues.

The chain is built from TRBV10-2 and TRBJ1-2, with D unresolved. The V gene lost 8 bases and the J gene lost 2 bases, with 12 bases spanning the gap. The CDR3 is made up of 13 amino acids. The germline gives CDR1 WSHSY, CDR2 SAAADI. The CDR3 DNA is TGCGCCAGCTCCCCGAGTTTGAACTATGGCTACACCTTC. Protein product: CASSPSLNYGYTF.

The J gene is TRBJ2-5, the V gene TRBV7-6; D uncertain. The CDR3 consists of 14 residues. V was cut by 5 bases and J by 2 bases, with 12 bases left in between. Germline assignment: CDR1 SGHVS and CDR2 FNYEAQ. CDR3 region: CASSPYIRQETQYF. The CDR3 DNA reads TGTGCCAGCAGCCCTTATATAAGACAAGAGACCCAGTACTTC.

The gene calls are TRBV6-5 and TRBJ2-2; 7 nucleotides agree with TRBD1. Germline V gene sequence: CDR1 MNHEY, CDR2 SVGAGI. The CDR3 is made up of 16 amino acids. V gave up 4 bases and J gave up 4 bases; unmatched junction bases: 9. DNA for the CDR3: TGTGCCAGCAGTTCCGGGGCAGGGGGTTTCACCGGGGAGCTGTTTTTT. Protein product: CASSSGAGGFTGELFF.

The CDR3, as DNA: TGCGCCAGCAGCCCCCGCGGACTAGCGGGAGATGAGCAGTTCTTC. Protein sequence: CASSPRGLAGDEQFF. V usage is TRBV5-1 and J usage is TRBJ2-1; 13 bases fit TRBD2. Trimming took 4 bases from V and 8 from J; bases not matched to a gene: 6. The germline CDR1 and CDR2 sequences are SGHRS and YFSETQ. This CDR3 spans 15 amino acids.

The chain carries TRBV11-2 and TRBJ1-5; unclear D gene. Germline loops: CDR1 SGHAT, CDR2 FQNNGV. V was cut by 2 bases and J by 3 bases, with 5 bases left in between. The CDR3 has 13 residues. The CDR3 DNA follows: TGTGCCAGCAGCTTAAAGTTCAATCAGCCCCAGCATTTT. Protein: CASSLKFNQPQHF.

The CDR3, as DNA: TGTGCCAGCAGTTACTCATCGGGCCTCTACGAGCAGTACTTC. Its protein product is CASSYSSGLYEQYF. The chain joins TRBV6-5 to TRBJ2-7; D not resolved. The length of the CDR3 is 14 residues. Germline V gives CDR1 MNHEY, CDR2 SVGAGI. The germline V and J ends were trimmed by 0 bases and 3 bases, with 9 bases remaining between them.

The chain is built from TRBV2 and TRBJ2-7; D unclear. Trimming cost V 10 bases and J 0 bases, with 16 bases left between them. The CDR3 covers 14 residues. CDR1 is SNHLY and CDR2 is FYNNEI in the germline V gene. In DNA form, the CDR3 reads TGTGCCAAGACCGGCCCCCGGAGCTCCTACGAGCAGTACTTC. Translated, it gives CAKTGPRSSYEQYF.

The genes are TRBV28 and TRBJ1-5, with D perhaps TRBD1 (6 bases). This CDR3 is 16 amino acids long. CDR1 is MDHEN, CDR2 SYDVKM, per germline. Trimming left V 4 bases short and J 1 base short, with 14 bases between. CDR3 amino acids: CASSWSGGPSNQPQHF. The CDR3 DNA reads as TGTGCCAGCAGTTGGTCCGGGGGCCCCAGCAATCAGCCCCAGCATTTT.